The T cell receptor (beta chain) described here comes from a study of blood T cells in healthy people across ages. Using a J-beta primer mix together with a sample-barcoded 5' primer, a second PCR was run for about 7 to 12 cycles. One entry per CDR3 protein, called by TCRdb with MiXCR from the 5' RACE reads. In the table there are about 1.7 million distinct CDR3 sequences, 28% of which are singletons. Germline values: CDR1 SQVTM, CDR2 ANQGSEA. V lost 6 bases, J lost 5 bases, and 13 bases stayed unmatched. CDR3 length: 15 amino acids. This clonotype was seen only a few times. The receptor was isolated from a woman aged 25-40 years in good health. The V and J genes are TRBV29-1 and TRBJ2-5; 9 bases are shared with TRBD1. The sequenced sample was blood. The CDR3 region has the DNA TGCAGCGTCAAGAAAAGGACAGGGGTAAGGGAGACCCAGTACTTC. Its protein product is CSVKKRTGVRETQYF. The full variable domain, in which reference TRBV29-1 and TRBJ2-5 provide the parts outside the CDR3, is SAVISQKPSRDICQRGTSLTIQCQVDSQVTMMFWYRQQPGQSLTLIATANQGSEATYESGFVIDKFPISRPNLTFSTLTVSNMSPEDSSIYLCSVKKRTGVRETQYFGPGTRLLVL.